This T cell receptor beta chain was profiled in a study of spatial heterogeneity in lung cancer. Study information: Matched bulk RNA-seq provided a T cell module score, and TCR transcript counts in tumor regions correlated strongly with it. The study's findings and limits: Of tumor T cells, an estimated coverage of about 7.7% was reached for alpha chains and approximately 12% for beta chains. Higher tumor mutation counts went along with higher counts of expanded intratumoral alpha and beta TCRs.

In TCRdb, the 5' RACE reads were re-called with MiXCR into one record per CDR3 protein. The table lists 13,000 or so distinct CDR3 sequences, around 6% of them singletons, with roughly 11% in the top ten. As for time point: sample taken at primary tumor resection. The donor population consisted of some 70 patients with untreated, early-stage non-small cell lung cancer. From tumor, nontumor lung or frozen PBMC, whole RNA was taken unsorted for sequencing. After removal of 3 bases from V and 1 base from J, the junction contained 5 bases not matched to a gene. Germline assignment: CDR1 SGHRS and CDR2 YFSETQ. This CDR3 has 15 amino acids. This clonotype was seen many times. Its target is unknown.

This rearrangement joins TRBV5-1 to TRBJ1-1, with TRBD1 matching over 8 bases. The source was lung tumor tissue, collected at surgery. The receptor's source is a female donor with early-stage non-small cell lung cancer. The CDR3 protein is CASSSTGAPNTEAFF. Here the CDR3 DNA reads TGCGCCAGCAGCTCGACAGGGGCCCCGAACACTGAAGCTTTCTTT.